These 6 T cell receptor beta chains originate from one sample sequenced in a study of blood T cells in healthy people across ages. A J-beta primer mix and a sample-barcoded 5' primer were used in a second PCR of roughly 7 to 12 cycles. TCRdb reprocessed the 5' RACE reads via MiXCR and lists one record per CDR3 protein. The sample lists around 970,000 distinct CDR3 sequences, 45% to 60% occurring once. The specimen sequenced was blood. Every receptor here comes from a woman aged 55-70 years in good health.

This chain joins TRBV12-3 or TRBV12-4 and TRBJ2-2; D not resolved. CDR3 length: 14 residues. Trimming left V 7 bases short and J 4 bases short, with 13 bases between. This CDR3 is CASTVEVATGELFF. The DNA for the CDR3 is TGTGCCAGCACCGTAGAGGTGGCCACCGGGGAGCTGTTTTTT.

The chain carries TRBV6-5 and TRBJ2-4; D is perhaps TRBD2 (6 bases). With the DNA end fitting TRBJ2-7 better, the J assignment may be wrong. Looked up from germline, CDR1 is MNHEY and CDR2 is SVGAGI. This CDR3 region has 15 residues. CDR3 coding DNA: TGTGCCAGCAGTTACTTGGAGGGCCCGACCTACGAGCAGTACTTC. Translated, it gives CASSYLEGPTYEQYF.

This rearrangement joins TRBV6-1 to TRBJ2-4; D is undetermined. The J call is uncertain, as TRBJ2-7 better fits the DNA end. The CDR3 sequence is 14 residues long. The germline V gene has CDR1 MNHNS and CDR2 SASEGT. DNA for the CDR3: TGTGCCAGCAGTGACATTGCGGCATCTTACGAGCAGTACTTC. It encodes CASSDIAASYEQYF.

The genes are TRBV7-9 and TRBJ2-1, with TRBD1 matching 7 bases. The ends lost 3 bases at V and 2 bases at J; junction bases unmatched: 7. CDR1 SEHNR and CDR2 FQNEAQ come from the germline V gene (reference sequence). The CDR3 consists of 16 residues. CDR3 DNA: TGTGCCAGCAGCTTTAAACTTGGGACAGCCTACAATGAGCAGTTCTTC. Its translation: CASSFKLGTAYNEQFF.

The chain joins TRBV6-2 or TRBV6-3 to TRBJ2-2; 7 nucleotides match TRBD2. The CDR3 contains 15 residues. Germline trimming cut 7 bases from V and 5 bases from J; bases unmatched to any gene: 10. Germline-derived CDR1 and CDR2 are MNHEY and SVGEGT. CDR3 sequence (DNA): TGTGCCAGCATAAGGCCGACTAGCTTAACCGGGGAGCTGTTTTTT. Translating gives CASIRPTSLTGELFF.

Here the CDR3 DNA reads TGTGCCAGCAGCCAGCTGGTAGCGGGAAGAACAGATACGCAGTATTTT. Residues: CASSQLVAGRTDTQYF. The J gene is TRBJ2-3, the V gene TRBV7-9, with 8 bases matching TRBD2. The CDR3 extends over 16 amino acids. The germline gives CDR1 SEHNR, CDR2 FQNEAQ (reference sequence). Losses at the gene ends were 5 bases for V and 3 bases for J; bases not matched to a gene: 10.